Described below is a single T cell receptor beta chain sequence and its context. Its antigen is undetermined. This sample was taken from a study of OX40 agonist ivuxolimab in advanced cancers. Study details: A male proportion of 82.7% was recorded, with mean age about 54 years and range about 23 to 90. Study conclusions and caveats: Normalized T-cell clonal expansion was also low in some nonresponders.

The table came from immunoSEQ multiplex PCR; TCRdb's copy has only in-frame clones and leaves some out. The sample carries 55,000 to 85,000 clones, roughly 85% recorded once. Exclusion applied to patients with autoimmune disease history or systemic immunosuppression. Sampling of blood occurred at baseline, cycle 4 day 1, and cycle 7 day 1. The clonotype originates from an adult with an advanced solid tumor such as melanoma, head and neck, liver or kidney cancer. The sequenced sample was CD4+ or CD8+ T cells sorted from blood, obtained in a trial of the OX40 agonist ivuxolimab.

CDR3 in DNA: TGTGCCAGCAGTTTGTCGGGCAGAAGCTATGGCTACACCTTC. Translating it yields CASSLSGRSYGYTF. This chain connects TRBV27 to TRBJ1-2; D uncertain. Germline loops: CDR1 MNHEY, CDR2 SMNVEV (reference sequence). Trimming removed 3 bases from V and 4 bases from J, with 12 bases in between. The CDR3 consists of 14 residues.